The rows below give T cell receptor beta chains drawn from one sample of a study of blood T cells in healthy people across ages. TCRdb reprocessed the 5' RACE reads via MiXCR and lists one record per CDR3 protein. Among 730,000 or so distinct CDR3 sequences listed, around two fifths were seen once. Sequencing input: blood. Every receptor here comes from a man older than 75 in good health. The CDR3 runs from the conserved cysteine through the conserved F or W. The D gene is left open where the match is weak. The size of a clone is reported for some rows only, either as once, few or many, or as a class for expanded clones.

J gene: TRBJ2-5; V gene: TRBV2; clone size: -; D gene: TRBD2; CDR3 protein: CASSDIGRPGETQYF; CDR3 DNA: TGTGCCAGCAGTGATATCGGGAGGCCCGGGGAGACCCAGTACTTC
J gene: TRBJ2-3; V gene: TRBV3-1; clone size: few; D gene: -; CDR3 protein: CASSQVVEATDTQYF; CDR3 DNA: TGTGCCAGCAGCCAAGTTGTTGAGGCCACAGATACGCAGTATTTT
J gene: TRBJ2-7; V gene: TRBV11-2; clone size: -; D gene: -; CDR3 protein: CASRRVSYEQYF; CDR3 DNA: TGTGCCAGCCGGAGGGTTTCCTACGAGCAGTACTTC
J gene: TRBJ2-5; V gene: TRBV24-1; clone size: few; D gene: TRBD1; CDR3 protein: CATSETGAGDETQYF; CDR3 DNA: TGTGCCACCAGTGAAACAGGGGCCGGCGATGAGACCCAGTACTTC
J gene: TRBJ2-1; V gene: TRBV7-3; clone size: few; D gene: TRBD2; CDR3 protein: CASSFGLAGSNSNNEQFF; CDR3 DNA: TGTGCCAGCAGCTTTGGACTAGCGGGGTCAAACTCTAACAATGAGCAGTTCTTC
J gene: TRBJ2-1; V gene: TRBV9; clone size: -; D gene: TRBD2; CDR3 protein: CASSVGPRTSGVGANEQFF; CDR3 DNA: TGTGCCAGCAGCGTAGGGCCCCGGACTAGCGGGGTGGGGGCCAATGAGCAGTTCTTC
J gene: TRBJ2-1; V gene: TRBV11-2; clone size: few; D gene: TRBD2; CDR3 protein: CASSLAVAGGNEQFF; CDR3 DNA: TGTGCCAGCAGCTTAGCGGTAGCGGGTGGGAATGAGCAGTTCTTC
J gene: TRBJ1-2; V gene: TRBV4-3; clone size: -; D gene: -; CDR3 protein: CASSQEGTANYGYTF; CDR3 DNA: TGCGCCAGCAGCCAAGAGGGAACAGCCAACTATGGCTACACCTTC
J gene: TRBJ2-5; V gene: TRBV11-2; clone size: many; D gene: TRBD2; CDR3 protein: CASSSGAFQETQYF; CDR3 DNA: TGTGCCAGCAGCAGCGGGGCCTTCCAAGAGACCCAGTACTTC
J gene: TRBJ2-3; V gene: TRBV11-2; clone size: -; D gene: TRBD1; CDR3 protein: CASSRYGQGRTDTQYF; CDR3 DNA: TGTGCCAGCAGCCGATACGGACAGGGGAGGACAGATACGCAGTATTTT
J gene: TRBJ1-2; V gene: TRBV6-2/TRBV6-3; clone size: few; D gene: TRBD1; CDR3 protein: CASTNEIGTGDEDGYTF; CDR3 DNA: TGTGCCAGCACCAATGAAATCGGGACAGGGGACGAGGATGGCTACACCTTC
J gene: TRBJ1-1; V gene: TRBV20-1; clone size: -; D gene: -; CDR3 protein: CSARRQGTMNTEAFF; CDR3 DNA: TGCAGTGCTAGAAGGCAGGGGACCATGAACACTGAAGCTTTCTTT
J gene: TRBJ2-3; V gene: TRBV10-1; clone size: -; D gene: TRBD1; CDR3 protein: CASSLQTGVPDTQYF; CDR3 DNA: TGCGCCAGCAGCCTACAGACAGGGGTCCCAGATACGCAGTATTTT
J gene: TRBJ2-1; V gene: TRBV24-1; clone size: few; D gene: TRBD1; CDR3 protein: CATSEPGTGFNEQFF; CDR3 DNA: TGTGCCACCAGTGAGCCCGGGACAGGCTTCAATGAGCAGTTCTTC
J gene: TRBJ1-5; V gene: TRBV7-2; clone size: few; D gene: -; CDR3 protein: CASSLRIGGEQPQHF; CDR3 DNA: TGTGCCAGCAGCTTGAGGATCGGGGGGGAGCAGCCCCAGCATTTT
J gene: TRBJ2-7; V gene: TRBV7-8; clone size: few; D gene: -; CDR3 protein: CASRRRQENSYEQYF; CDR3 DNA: TGTGCCAGCAGAAGGAGACAGGAAAACTCCTACGAGCAGTACTTC
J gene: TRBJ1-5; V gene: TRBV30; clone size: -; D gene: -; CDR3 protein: CAWSKGRDQPQHF; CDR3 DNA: TGTGCCTGGAGTAAGGGTAGGGATCAGCCCCAGCATTTT
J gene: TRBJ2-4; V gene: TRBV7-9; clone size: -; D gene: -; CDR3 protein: CASSLAGSIQYF; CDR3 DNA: TGTGCCAGCAGCTTAGCCGGGAGCATTCAGTACTTC
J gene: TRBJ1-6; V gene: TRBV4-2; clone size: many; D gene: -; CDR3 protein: CASSQGGVRSSTNSPLHF; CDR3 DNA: TGTGCCAGCAGCCAAGGAGGGGTCAGGAGTTCTACGAATTCACCCCTCCACTTT
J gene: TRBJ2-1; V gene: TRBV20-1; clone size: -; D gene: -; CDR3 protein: CSARGAPNEQFF; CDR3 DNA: TGCAGTGCTAGAGGGGCTCCTAATGAGCAGTTCTTC
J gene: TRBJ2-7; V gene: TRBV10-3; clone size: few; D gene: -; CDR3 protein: CAIRWTTSYEQYF; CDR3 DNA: TGTGCCATCCGGTGGACTACGTCCTACGAGCAGTACTTC
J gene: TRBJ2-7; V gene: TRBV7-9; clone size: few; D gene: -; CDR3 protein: CASSLVGSYYEQYF; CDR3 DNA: TGTGCCAGCAGCTTAGTTGGCAGCTACTACGAGCAGTACTTC
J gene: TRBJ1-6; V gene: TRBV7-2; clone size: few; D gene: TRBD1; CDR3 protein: CASSLQGANKNSPLHF; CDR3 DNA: TGTGCCAGCAGTTTACAGGGGGCTAACAAAAATTCACCCCTCCACTTT
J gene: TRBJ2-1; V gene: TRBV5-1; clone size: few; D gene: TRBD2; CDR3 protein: CASSLEGLAGVKNEQFF; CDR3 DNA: TGCGCCAGCAGCTTGGAGGGACTAGCGGGAGTCAAGAATGAGCAGTTCTTC
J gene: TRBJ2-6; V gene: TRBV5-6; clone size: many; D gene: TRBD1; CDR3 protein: CASSFPGTAGANVLTF; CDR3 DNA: TGTGCCAGCAGCTTCCCCGGGACAGCTGGGGCCAACGTCCTGACTTTC
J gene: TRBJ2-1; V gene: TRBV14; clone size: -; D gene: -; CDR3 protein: CASSQDFGYNEQFF; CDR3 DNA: TGTGCCAGCAGCCAAGATTTCGGTTACAATGAGCAGTTCTTC
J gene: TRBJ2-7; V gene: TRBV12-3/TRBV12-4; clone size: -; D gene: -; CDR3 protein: CASSFNRAASEQYF; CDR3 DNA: TGTGCCAGCAGTTTTAACAGGGCAGCTAGCGAGCAGTACTTC
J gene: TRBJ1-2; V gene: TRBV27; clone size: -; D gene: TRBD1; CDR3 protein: CASSLYGQGGEWGGYTF; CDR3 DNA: TGTGCCAGCAGTTTATACGGACAGGGGGGGGAATGGGGTGGCTACACCTTC
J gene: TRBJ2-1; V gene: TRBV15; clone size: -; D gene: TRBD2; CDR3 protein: CAIELAGVNEQFF; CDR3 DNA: TGTGCCATCGAACTAGCGGGAGTCAATGAGCAGTTCTTC
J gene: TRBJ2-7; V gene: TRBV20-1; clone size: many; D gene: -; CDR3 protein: CSASSGGYNYEQYF; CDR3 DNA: TGCAGTGCTAGTTCTGGCGGGTATAACTACGAGCAGTACTTC
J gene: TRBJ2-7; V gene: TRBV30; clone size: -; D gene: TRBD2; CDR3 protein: CAWNGEGVSYEQYF; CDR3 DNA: TGTGCCTGGAATGGGGAGGGAGTAAGCTACGAGCAGTACTTC
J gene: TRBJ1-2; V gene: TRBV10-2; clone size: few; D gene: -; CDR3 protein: CASSERTETNYGYTF; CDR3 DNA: TGCGCCAGCAGTGAGAGGACAGAAACTAACTATGGCTACACCTTC
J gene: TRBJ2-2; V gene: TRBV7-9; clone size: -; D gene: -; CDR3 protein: CASSLLVNTGELFF; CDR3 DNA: TGTGCCAGCAGCTTACTCGTGAACACCGGGGAGCTGTTTTTT
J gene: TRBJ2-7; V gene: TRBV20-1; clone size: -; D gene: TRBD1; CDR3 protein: CSADRGRSYEQYF; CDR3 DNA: TGCAGTGCCGACAGGGGGCGATCCTACGAGCAGTACTTC
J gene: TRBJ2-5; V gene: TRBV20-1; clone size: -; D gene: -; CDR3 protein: CSARDIGGRMGQETQYF; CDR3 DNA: TGCAGTGCTAGAGATATAGGTGGGAGGATGGGACAAGAGACCCAGTACTTC